This entry lists 31 T cell receptor beta chains sequenced from one sample in a study of Ad26.COV2.S vaccination and SARS-CoV-2 variants. Treatment described: roughly 19 received Ad26.COV2.S at low or high dose, single or two shots; about 5 received placebo; per-sample allocation not given. The study sampled participants on day 63 after the first vaccine or placebo injection. Libraries were prepared by immunoSEQ multiplex PCR; TCRdb keeps only in-frame clonotypes and omits some of them. The profile shows about 480,000 clones, 70% to 90% of them singletons. Material: peripheral blood, obtained in a trial of Ad26.COV2.S vaccine versus placebo. These receptors were taken from a person aged 18-60 years who received the Ad26.COV2.S COVID-19 vaccine or a placebo.

The chain recombines TRBV19 with TRBJ1-2; 9 nucleotides line up with TRBD1. CDR1 and CDR2 (germline): LNHDA, SQIVND (reference sequence). The CDR3 runs to 15 residues. V shed 5 bases, J shed 8 bases, and the junction held 12 bases outside the gene matches. CDR3 in amino acids: CASSLAGQGGSGYTF. CDR3 DNA: TGTGCCAGTAGTCTCGCGGGACAGGGAGGTTCAGGCTACACCTTC.

This clone is a singleton in its sample. This chain connects TRBV6-2 or TRBV6-3 to TRBJ2-1; the match to TRBD2 covers 15 bases. Germline CDR1 and CDR2: MNHEY and SVGEGT. The CDR3 is 16 amino acids. V lost 5 bases to trimming and J lost 8 bases; unmatched junction nucleotides: 7. The CDR3 sequence: CASSTRTSGRVYEQFF. In DNA form, the CDR3 reads TGTGCCAGCAGTACCCGGACTAGCGGGAGGGTTTATGAGCAGTTCTTC.

The chain joins TRBV3-1 (or the pseudogene TRBV3-2) to TRBJ2-1; tentative D call: TRBD1 (6 bases). Germline CDR1 reads LGHDT; CDR2 reads YNNKEL (reference sequence). V lost 6 bases to trimming and J lost 6 bases, with 12 bases between them. The CDR3 loop spans 13 amino acids. CDR3 bases: TGTGCCAGCAGGAGGACAGCCTCCAATGAGCAGTTCTTC. Translating it yields CASRRTASNEQFF.

This clone occurred once. Since a much larger clone is just one base distant, this may be a read error. The chain has TRBV6-4 and TRBJ2-1, with no clear D. The germline CDR1 and CDR2 sequences are MRHNA and SNTAGT. Trimming left V 0 bases short and J 3 bases short, with 0 bases between. CDR3 length equals 12 residues. CDR3 residues: CASSDSYNEQFF. The CDR3 DNA sequence: TGTGCCAGCAGTGACTCCTACAATGAGCAGTTCTTC.

This clone was recorded only once. CDR3 coding DNA: TGCGCCAGCAGCGGAACAGGGAACTCACAAGAGACCCAGTACTTC. Translated: CASSGTGNSQETQYF. This chain joins TRBV5-1 and TRBJ2-5, with D possibly matching TRBD1 (6 bases). Germline-derived CDR1 and CDR2 are SGHRS and YFSETQ. V shed 4 bases and J shed 2 bases, with 15 bases lying between them. The length of the CDR3 is 15 residues.

V usage is TRBV7-8 and J usage is TRBJ2-1, with D perhaps being TRBD1 or TRBD2 (5 bases each). Germline V gene data show CDR1 as SGHVS and CDR2 as FQNEAQ. Trimming removed 4 bases from V and 0 bases from J, with 19 bases in between. The CDR3 is made up of 18 amino acids. In DNA form, the CDR3 reads TGTGCCAGCAGCTCCAAGGGCGTACGTGGGGGCTCCTACAATGAGCAGTTCTTC. Its protein product is CASSSKGVRGGSYNEQFF. The full variable domain, in which reference TRBV7-8 and TRBJ2-1 provide the parts outside the CDR3, is GAGVSQSPRYKVAKRGQDVALRCDPISGHVSLFWYQQALGQGPEFLTYFQNEAQLDKSGLPSDRFFAERPEGSVSTLKIQRTQQEDSAVYLCASSSKGVRGGSYNEQFFGPGTRLTVL.

As for this clone: The junction does not match germline at one end; this may be a read error. The chain links TRBV4-2 to TRBJ2-7, with a tentative D call TRBD1 (5 bases). Looked up from germline, CDR1 is LGHNA and CDR2 is YNFKEQ. This CDR3 spans 14 amino acids. CDR3 DNA: TGTGCCAGCAGCCAAGATAGGGGCTCCTCCGAGCAGTACTTC. Translated: CASSQDRGSSEQYF.

A few counts support this clone. The sample holds other DNA sequences that translate to the same CDR3. The chain combines TRBV7-8 with TRBJ1-5; D not resolved. The CDR3 has 14 residues. Germline CDR1 SGHVS, CDR2 FQNEAQ. V lost 3 bases and J 0 bases, leaving 6 bases between the germline ends. The CDR3 bases are TGTGCCAGCAGCTTGACCGATAGCAATCAGCCCCAGCATTTT. It encodes CASSLTDSNQPQHF.

The V call is TRBV28, the J call TRBJ2-5; the D is unclear. Germline CDR1 is MDHEN and CDR2 is SYDVKM. This CDR3 has 16 amino acids. V was trimmed by 4 bases and J by 3 bases, leaving 18 bases between them. DNA for the CDR3: TGTGCCAGCAGTTCATCGGTCACCCGGGTTGAAGAGACCCAGTACTTC. Protein sequence: CASSSSVTRVEETQYF.

Concerning this clone: Possible read error: a much larger clone is one base away. This rearrangement joins TRBV9 to TRBJ1-4, with 9 bases matching TRBD1. Germline CDR1 and CDR2: SGDLS and YYNGEE. The junction had 2 bases not matched to a gene; V was cut back by 3 bases and J by 5 bases. This CDR3 spans 14 amino acids. The CDR3 is CASSAGTGNEKLFF. The CDR3 coding sequence is TGTGCCAGCAGCGCAGGGACAGGGAATGAAAAACTGTTTTTT.

The chain carries TRBV11-2 and TRBJ2-7; 9 bases align to TRBD1. Unmatched junction bases numbered 10, after V lost 1 base and J lost 6 bases. This CDR3 contains 16 residues. Germline V CDR1 and CDR2: SGHAT, FQNNGV. The CDR3, as DNA: TGTGCCAGCAGCTTAGGTCATGGGACAGGGATCGGCGAGCAGTACTTC. This gives the protein CASSLGHGTGIGEQYF.

The chain has TRBV7-6 and TRBJ1-1; no clear D gene. The CDR3 runs to 15 residues. CDR1 and CDR2 (germline): SGHVS, FNYEAQ. V lost 1 base, J lost 5 bases, and 14 bases lay in between. The CDR3 DNA reads as TGTGCCAGCAGCTTAGGGTCCGGGCGGGCGACTGAAGCTTTCTTT. Translating gives CASSLGSGRATEAFF.

The chain combines TRBV4-2 with TRBJ2-1, with D unresolved. Germline V gene lookup returns CDR1 LGHNA and CDR2 YNFKEQ. The CDR3 has 16 residues. V shed 0 bases and J shed 6 bases, with 15 bases lying between them. Here the CDR3 reads CASSQDTGRTFNEQFF. In DNA form, the CDR3 reads TGTGCCAGCAGCCAAGATACTGGGCGAACCTTCAATGAGCAGTTCTTC.

The genes are TRBV11-2 and TRBJ1-5; D might be TRBD1 (6 bases). V was trimmed by 5 bases and J by 0 bases, leaving 11 bases between them. CDR3 size: 15 residues. CDR1 and CDR2 (germline): SGHAT, FQNNGV. Here the CDR3 reads CASSQGSYSNQPQHF. For the CDR3, the DNA is TGTGCCAGCAGCCAGGGGAGTTATAGCAATCAGCCCCAGCATTTT.

The gene calls are TRBV7-2 and TRBJ2-5; perhaps TRBD2 as D (7 bases). In germline, CDR1 is SGHTA, CDR2 FQGNSA. The CDR3 consists of 17 residues. Trimming cost V 5 bases and J 0 bases, with 19 bases left between them. The DNA for the CDR3 is TGTGCCAGCAGCCACTGGGGGCTCCGGGAGGACCAAGAGACCCAGTACTTC. It translates to CASSHWGLREDQETQYF.

A few counts support this clone. The rearrangement uses TRBV14 and TRBJ2-3; 15 nucleotides agree with TRBD2. Germline V gene data show CDR1 as SGHDN and CDR2 as FVKESK. V shed 4 bases, J shed 2 bases, and the junction held 4 bases outside the gene matches. CDR3 length: 17 amino acids. CDR3 amino acids: CASSRWTSGRATDTQYF. CDR3 nucleotides: TGTGCCAGCAGCCGTTGGACTAGCGGGAGGGCCACAGATACGCAGTATTTT.

V and J are TRBV11-2 and TRBJ2-1; maybe TRBD2 (6 bases). The CDR3 runs 14 residues. Germline assignment: CDR1 SGHAT and CDR2 FQNNGV. V was trimmed by 2 bases and J by 5 bases, leaving 10 bases between them. The CDR3 DNA reads as TGTGCCAGCAGCTTACCCGGGAGTAACAATGAGCAGTTCTTC. Translation gives CASSLPGSNNEQFF.

The chain employs TRBV7-4 and TRBJ1-2; 10 bases agree with TRBD1. V dropped 8 bases and J dropped 12; count of bases not matched to a gene: 9. The CDR3 has 12 residues. Germline values: CDR1 SGHVT, CDR2 SQSDAQ. CDR3 amino acids: CASSWDRGVHTF. CDR3 bases: TGTGCCAGCTCCTGGGACAGGGGAGTCCACACCTTC.

The gene calls are TRBV28 and TRBJ2-2, with D perhaps assigned TRBD1 or TRBD2 (5 bases each). The V end was cut by 4 bases, the J end by 3 bases, with 6 bases between. The germline CDR1 and CDR2 sequences are MDHEN and SYDVKM. The CDR3 extends over 13 amino acids. The CDR3 is CASSSGHTGELFF. For the CDR3, the DNA is TGTGCCAGCAGTTCGGGGCACACCGGGGAGCTGTTTTTT.

J is TRBJ1-2 and V is TRBV23-1; 8 positions agree with TRBD1. TRBV23-1 counts as an open reading frame of uncertain function. The CDR3 runs 14 residues. J gave up 8 bases and V 11 bases, and 16 bases lay outside the gene matches. The CDR3 DNA reads as TGCGCCGGCGAGCTCCCGGGACAGGCCGACGGCTACACCTTC. The encoded protein is CAGELPGQADGYTF.

The chain employs TRBV7-2 and TRBJ2-1; D may be TRBD2 (6 bases). CDR3 length equals 15 residues. Per germline, CDR1 SGHTA and CDR2 FQGNSA. Trimming stripped 2 bases from V and 9 bases from J, with 17 bases between. CDR3 nucleotide sequence: TGTGCCAGCAGCTTAACTGGCGGGGCGCCGGGTGAGCAGTTCTTC. Translating gives CASSLTGGAPGEQFF.

V usage is TRBV7-2 and J usage is TRBJ2-3; no clear D. V lost 0 bases and J 6 bases, leaving 7 bases between the germline ends. Germline CDR1 and CDR2: SGHTA and FQGNSA. The CDR3 extends over 13 amino acids. The CDR3 here is CASSLANGDTQYF. CDR3 sequence (DNA): TGTGCCAGCAGCTTAGCCAACGGTGATACGCAGTATTTT.

This chain joins TRBV19 and TRBJ1-5, with D possibly being TRBD1 (5 bases). The CDR3 contains 15 residues. V was shortened by 9 bases and J by 2 bases, with 17 bases between the two germline ends. Germline CDR1 reads LNHDA; CDR2 reads SQIVND (reference sequence). DNA for the CDR3: TGTGCCAGCCAGCACTCCCAGGGTGGCAATCAGCCCCAGCATTTT. It codes for CASQHSQGGNQPQHF.

This clone was observed a single time. The chain joins TRBV9 to TRBJ2-1; 12 bases line up with TRBD2. Germline-derived CDR1 and CDR2 are SGDLS and YYNGEE. The CDR3 extends over 16 amino acids. With 3 bases clipped from V and 0 bases from J, the junction kept 1 base outside the gene matches. CDR3 sequence: CASSATSGSSYNEQFF. The CDR3 DNA sequence: TGTGCCAGCAGCGCGACTAGCGGGAGCTCCTACAATGAGCAGTTCTTC.

The V call is TRBV21-1, the J call TRBJ2-7; TRBD2 was called by the table and not checked on the DNA. TRBV21-1 is deemed a pseudogene. The CDR3 is 14 amino acids. The CDR3: CASTAGQSSYEQYF. CDR3 DNA: TGTGCCAGCACCGCGGGGCAGAGCTCCTACGAGCAGTACTTC.

V usage is TRBV28 and J usage is TRBJ1-4, with D hard to call. CDR1 and CDR2 (germline): MDHEN, SYDVKM. The CDR3 extends over 12 amino acids. The V end was cut by 5 bases, the J end by 5 bases, with 6 bases between. The CDR3 region has the DNA TGTGCCAGCAGTCGACCAAATGAAAAACTGTTTTTT. Residues: CASSRPNEKLFF.

The V and J genes are TRBV4-2 and TRBJ2-7; weak D call: TRBD1 (6 bases). V was shortened by 0 bases and J by 0 bases, with 12 bases between the two germline ends. The CDR3 loop spans 16 amino acids. Per germline, CDR1 LGHNA and CDR2 YNFKEQ. The CDR3 spells CASSQEMGANSYEQYF. Here the CDR3 DNA reads TGTGCCAGCAGCCAAGAGATGGGGGCGAACTCCTACGAGCAGTACTTC.

The chain uses TRBV5-6 and TRBJ2-4; 11 bases fit TRBD1. The CDR3 covers 15 residues. CDR1 and CDR2 (germline): SGHDT, YYEEEE. The J segment lost 7 bases and the V segment lost 1 base, leaving 4 bases of the junction unmatched. In DNA, the CDR3 is TGTGCCAGCAGCTTGCCTGGACAGGGGGCGAACATTCAGTACTTC. This encodes CASSLPGQGANIQYF. The full variable domain, rest sourced from reference TRBV5-6 and TRBJ2-4, is DAGVTQSPTHLIKTRGQQVTLRCSPKSGHDTVSWYQQALGQGPQFIFQYYEEEERQRGNFPDRFSGHQFPNYSSELNVNALLLGDSALYLCASSLPGQGANIQYFGAGTRLSVL.

The count of this clone is one. The chain employs TRBV30 and TRBJ2-2; D is undetermined. This CDR3 is 13 amino acids long. The germline V gene has CDR1 GTSNPN and CDR2 SVGIG (reference sequence). V shed 2 bases and J shed 1 base, with 5 bases lying between them. CDR3 sequence (DNA): TGTGCCTGGAGTACCCAGAACACCGGGGAGCTGTTTTTT. As protein: CAWSTQNTGELFF. Full variable domain (outside the CDR3, taken from reference TRBV30 and TRBJ2-2): SQTIHQWPATLVQPVGSPLSLECTVEGTSNPNLYWYRQAAGRGLQLLFYSVGIGQISSEVPQNLSASRPQDRQFILSSKKLLLSDSGFYLCAWSTQNTGELFFGEGSRLTVL.

This chain connects TRBV11-1 to TRBJ2-1, with 10 bases matching TRBD2. After removal of 5 bases from V and 7 bases from J, the junction contained 11 bases not matched to a gene. Germline CDR1 reads SGHAT; CDR2 reads FQDESV (reference sequence). The CDR3 totals 16 residues. This CDR3 reads CASSPGVLAGYNEQFF. The CDR3 nucleotides read TGTGCCAGCAGCCCAGGAGTACTAGCGGGATATAATGAGCAGTTCTTC.

The gene calls are TRBV3-1 (or the pseudogene TRBV3-2) and TRBJ2-1; 12 nucleotides align to TRBD2. The V gene's germline CDR1 is LGHDT and CDR2 YNNKEL (reference sequence). The CDR3 contains 14 residues. The ends lost 4 bases at V and 8 bases at J; junction bases unmatched: 3. CDR3 protein: CASSPRLAGDEQFF. CDR3 in DNA: TGTGCCAGCAGCCCCCGACTAGCGGGAGATGAGCAGTTCTTC.